This T cell receptor beta chain was sequenced in a study of blood T cell repertoires in COVID-19. About the study: From the United States, Italy and Spain came samples of acute and convalescent COVID-19. The cDNA or gDNA used as material had been derived from T cells, B-cell-depleted T cells, or PBMCs.

The CDR3 loop spans 14 amino acids. Germline V gene sequence: CDR1 SGHAT, CDR2 FQDESV (reference sequence). After removal of 4 bases from V and 9 bases from J, the junction contained 7 bases not matched to a gene. Source study methods: How many nucleated cells were present was estimated from reference gene primer amplification. Here immunoSEQ multiplex PCR was the method, and the copy in TCRdb shows in-frame clones only, minus some. For V, J and clone size, that table is used; D and trimming come from the DNA. Of more than 150,000 clones in the sample, about 82% are singletons; the top ten hold more than 4.5%.

Specimen: peripheral blood. The TCR was taken from a woman aged 25 to 39 with acute or convalescent COVID-19. The V call is TRBV11-1, the J call TRBJ2-1, with TRBD2 matching over 9 bases. CDR3 DNA sequence: TGTGCCAGCAGCTCAGTAGCGGGAGTGGGTGAGCAGTTCTTC. This translates into CASSSVAGVGEQFF.